A selection of T cell receptor beta chains follows, all from one sample in a study of Ad26.COV2.S vaccination and SARS-CoV-2 variants. The protocol was immunoSEQ multiplex PCR, while the TCRdb copy is restricted to in-frame clones and leaves out a portion. The data contain about 280,000 clones, about 89% of them singletons. Sequenced here: peripheral blood, sampled in a trial of Ad26.COV2.S vaccine versus placebo. All receptors derive from a person between 18 and 59 years old who received the Ad26.COV2.S COVID-19 vaccine or a placebo. Each CDR3 is given with its conserved first and last residue. The D gene is left open where the match is weak. Clone size, where shown, is once, few, many, or a class for clones that have expanded.

>TRBJ2-7|-|TRBD1|TRBV27
TGTGCCAGCAGTTCCAGGACAGGGCTCCACGAGCAGTACTTC
CASSSRTGLHEQYF
>TRBJ1-3|-|-|TRBV6-1
TGTGCCAGCGGTGAAGGGGCAAATGCGCGGAACACCATATATTTT
CASGEGANARNTIYF
>TRBJ1-5|once|-|TRBV5-4
TGTGCCGGATACAGGGTTGGCAATCAGCCCCAGCATTTT
CAGYRVGNQPQHF
>TRBJ2-2|-|-|TRBV5-1
TGCGCCAGCAGCTCGACCCTAACGAACACCGGGGAGCTGTTTTTT
CASSSTLTNTGELFF
>TRBJ2-2|-|-|TRBV5-1
TGCGCCAGCAGGCAGTGGGGGCCCGACACCGGGGAGCTGTTTTTT
CASRQWGPDTGELFF
>TRBJ1-5|-|TRBD1|TRBV12-3/TRBV12-4
TGTGCCAGCAGAGGACAGGACGATCAGCCCCAGCATTTT
CASRGQDDQPQHF
>TRBJ2-1|-|TRBD1|TRBV6-1
TGTGCCAGCAGTGAAGGGACAGGGGGCAAAATGAATGAGCAGTTCTTC
CASSEGTGGKMNEQFF
>TRBJ1-3|-|-|TRBV6-4
TGTGCCAGCAGTGACAAGTGGACGGGCCCGAGTTCTGGAAACACCATATATTTT
CASSDKWTGPSSGNTIYF
>TRBJ1-1|-|TRBD1|TRBV30
TGTGCCTGGAGCCTGGGACAGGACACCGAGGCTTTCTTT
CAWSLGQDTEAFF
>TRBJ2-2|-|-|TRBV30
TGTGCCTGGAGTGTTGGGGGCACCGGGGAGCTGTTTTTT
CAWSVGGTGELFF
>TRBJ1-2|-|-|TRBV4-3
TGCGCCAGCAGCCAAGAGTGGCGAACTTCTTTCAACTATGGCTACACCTTC
CASSQEWRTSFNYGYTF
>TRBJ1-2|-|-|TRBV12-3/TRBV12-4
TGTGCCAGCAGAAGGGGACGGACCTATGGCTACACCTTC
CASRRGRTYGYTF
>TRBJ2-3|-|-|TRBV7-2
-
CASSLFGGGASTAYF
>TRBJ1-4|-|TRBD1|TRBV6-5
TGTGCCAGCAAACAGGGGGGGGGACGGAATGAAAAACTGTTTTTT
CASKQGGGRNEKLFF
>TRBJ1-6|-|-|TRBV7-9
TGTGCCAGTAGCTTTGCGGGTTTGGGTGGATCACCCCTCCACTTT
CASSFAGLGGSPLHF
>TRBJ2-5|-|TRBD1|TRBV25-1
TGTGCCAGCAGGGCCGGGACAGAGTACCAAGAGACCCAGTACTTC
CASRAGTEYQETQYF
>TRBJ1-6|-|-|TRBV9
TGTGCCAGCAGCGTAGAACAGGGAAATTCACCCCTCCACTTT
CASSVEQGNSPLHF
>TRBJ2-3|-|-|TRBV27
TGTGCCAGCAGTTCCTCGACCGGGCAGTATTTT
CASSSSTGQYF
>TRBJ1-1|few|-|TRBV2
TGTGCCAGCAGGAAGACAGCGTTTGAAGCTTTCTTT
CASRKTAFEAFF
>TRBJ2-1|once|-|TRBV3-1/TRBV3-2
TGTGCCAGCAGCCAGAGCGGAGGGATGGATGAGCAGTTCTTC
CASSQSGGMDEQFF
>TRBJ2-7|-|-|TRBV27
TGTGCCAGCAAGTTGAAAGAACAGAGCTCCTACGAGCAGTACTTC
CASKLKEQSSYEQYF
>TRBJ1-2|-|-|TRBV19
TGTGCCAGTAGTCCCCAACCCCGGGACTCCAACTATGGCTACACCTTC
CASSPQPRDSNYGYTF
>TRBJ1-2|-|TRBD1|TRBV4-1
TGCGCCAGCAGCCAAGGCTTGGACAGGGGCTATGGCTACACCTTC
CASSQGLDRGYGYTF
>TRBJ2-7|-|TRBD2|TRBV7-9
TGTGCCAGCAGCTTAGGGCTAGCGGGAGCCACCTCCTACGAGCAGTACTTC
CASSLGLAGATSYEQYF
>TRBJ2-3|-|TRBD2|TRBV13
TGTGCCAGCAGCTTAACTAGCGGGAGGGGTGAGGACACAGATACGCAGTATTTT
CASSLTSGRGEDTDTQYF
>TRBJ2-1|-|TRBD2|TRBV3-1/TRBV3-2
TGTGCCAGCAGCCACGTCCCGGGACTAGCGGGGGCCACCTACAATGAGCAGTTCTTC
CASSHVPGLAGATYNEQFF
>TRBJ1-5|-|-|TRBV18
TGTGCCAGCTCACGGGGGGCGAATAGCAATCAGCCCCAGCATTTT
CASSRGANSNQPQHF
>TRBJ2-5|-|-|TRBV5-1
TGCGCCAGCAGCTTGGATTTTCGCCCCATGGAGGAGACCCAGTACTTC
CASSLDFRPMEETQYF
>TRBJ2-3|-|-|TRBV7-2
TGTGCCAGCAGCTTAAGTGCCAGCACAGATACGCAGTATTTT
CASSLSASTDTQYF
>TRBJ1-1|-|TRBD1|TRBV19
TGTGCCAGTAGTAAAGACAGGGGTCTGGGCACTGAAGCTTTCTTT
CASSKDRGLGTEAFF
>TRBJ1-1|-|-|TRBV5-1
TGCGCCAGCAGCCCTTCGACCGGGGACACTGAAGCTTTCTTT
CASSPSTGDTEAFF
>TRBJ1-4|-|-|TRBV30
TGTGCCTGGAGTGGGCAGTTAAATGAAAAACTGTTTTTT
CAWSGQLNEKLFF
>TRBJ1-4|-|TRBD1|TRBV27
TGTGCCAGCAGTCTTTGGACAGGGAGTAATGAAAAACTGTTTTTT
CASSLWTGSNEKLFF
>TRBJ1-1|-|-|TRBV29-1
TGCAGCGTTGATCTGGGGTGGGAAGCTTTCTTT
CSVDLGWEAFF
>TRBJ2-3|-|TRBD2|TRBV5-1
TGCGCCAGCAGCTTGGCGGGCGGGGGGCCCGATACGCAGTATTTT
CASSLAGGGPDTQYF
>TRBJ2-7|-|-|TRBV27
TGTGCCAGCAGTTTTAGTGGTCTCTACGAGCAGTACTTC
CASSFSGLYEQYF
>TRBJ2-3|-|-|TRBV25-1
TGTGCCAGCAGGTCCCGGTTAAACACAGATACGCAGTATTTT
CASRSRLNTDTQYF
>TRBJ1-2|-|-|TRBV4-3
TGCGCCAGCAGCCAAGATTTAGGGGGATCCAGGGCTGTCTATGGCTACACCTTC
CASSQDLGGSRAVYGYTF
>TRBJ2-7|-|TRBD2|TRBV30
TGTGCCTGGGCGGGGGGGCCGTACGAGCAGTACTTC
CAWAGGPYEQYF
>TRBJ2-1|-|TRBD1|TRBV3-1/TRBV3-2
TGTGCCAGCAGCTCAAGGGCGGACAGGGCGCGGGAGCAGTTCTTC
CASSSRADRAREQFF
>TRBJ2-2|-|TRBD1|TRBV4-2
TGTGCCAGCAGCCCCCAGGGGGCTCAGGCCGGGGAGCTGTTTTTT
CASSPQGAQAGELFF
>TRBJ1-1|-|-|TRBV7-6
TGTGCCAGCAGCCCCTGGGTCGACACTGAAGCTTTCTTT
CASSPWVDTEAFF
>TRBJ2-7|-|TRBD2|TRBV7-2
TGTGCCAGCAGCGCCTGGGGGGGAACCTACGAGCAGTACTTC
CASSAWGGTYEQYF
>TRBJ1-3|few|TRBD1|TRBV7-6
TGTGCCAGCAGCGGGAAGCCAGGGGGTCTGGGAAACACCATATATTTT
CASSGKPGGLGNTIYF
>TRBJ2-5|-|TRBD2|TRBV9
TGTGCCAGCAGCCTCGGACTAGCGGGGGGAGGGCAAGAGACCCAGTACTTC
CASSLGLAGGGQETQYF
>TRBJ2-6|-|-|TRBV12-3/TRBV12-4
TGTGCCAGCAGGTACTCTGGGGCCAACGTCCTGACTTTC
CASRYSGANVLTF
>TRBJ1-2|-|-|TRBV29-1
TGCAGCGTTGGTGTAGCAGGGCGCTATGGCTACACCTTC
CSVGVAGRYGYTF
>TRBJ2-5|-|-|TRBV29-1
TGCAGCGCCGCGGGGTCAGGGCGAGAGACCCAGTACTTC
CSAAGSGRETQYF
>TRBJ2-7|-|-|TRBV10-3
TGTGCCATCAGCCCACCTGGGAGGTACGAGCAGTACTTC
CAISPPGRYEQYF
>TRBJ1-2|-|-|TRBV5-6
TGTGCCAGCAGCTGGCGATCAGGAGGGGCAGCTGGCTACACCTTC
CASSWRSGGAAGYTF
>TRBJ1-4|-|TRBD1|TRBV19
TGTGCCAGTAGTATCCGACAGGGGACGACTAATGAAAAACTGTTTTTT
CASSIRQGTTNEKLFF
>TRBJ1-2|-|TRBD1|TRBV6-5
TGTGCCAGCAGGTGGACAGGGGGCTATGGCTACACCTTC
CASRWTGGYGYTF
>TRBJ1-6|-|-|TRBV11-2
TGTGCCAGCAGCGGGACCGAGAATTCACCCCTCCACTTT
CASSGTENSPLHF
>TRBJ1-2|-|-|TRBV15
TGTGCCACCAGCAGAGATAGTTCGGCCCCCAGACATGGCTACACCTTC
CATSRDSSAPRHGYTF
>TRBJ2-7|-|TRBD1|TRBV4-1
TGCGCCAGCAGCCTGAGACAGGGACCTCGCGAGCAGTACTTC
CASSLRQGPREQYF
>TRBJ2-5|once|-|TRBV5-1
TGCGCCAGCAGCTTTACCCAAGAGACCCAGTACTTC
CASSFTQETQYF
>TRBJ2-7|-|-|TRBV3-1/TRBV3-2
TGTGCCAGCAGCCAAGATGGGTCCTACGAGCAGTACTTC
CASSQDGSYEQYF
>TRBJ1-1|-|-|TRBV30
TGTGCCTGGAACAGGGTGAACACTGAAGCTTTCTTT
CAWNRVNTEAFF
>TRBJ2-7|-|TRBD2|TRBV3-1/TRBV3-2
TGTGCCAGCAGCCGGACTAGGACCACCTCCTACGAGCAGTACTTC
CASSRTRTTSYEQYF